The 22 T cell receptor beta chains in this list originate from one sample, sequenced in a study of blood T cell repertoires in COVID-19 (TCRdb year 2020). The library was generated by the immunoSEQ multiplex PCR assay. TCRdb took over this immuneACCESS table, retaining in-frame rearrangements with V and J assigned. Such tables are incomplete; in checked studies, under half of the missing clones stem from an unresolved V gene, and the remainder is unexplained. The sample includes approximately 210,000 clones, with 83% observed a single time. Of the sample, 2% to 3% is held by the ten largest clones. The sample taken for sequencing was peripheral blood. The source is a woman in her forties with active or convalescent COVID-19.

The chain carries TRBV19 and TRBJ2-7, with 10 nucleotides matching TRBD1. The CDR3 extends over 14 amino acids. Germline V gives CDR1 LNHDA, CDR2 SQIVND (reference sequence). V trimming: 4 bases; J trimming: 6 bases; junction bases outside the gene matches: 6. CDR3 sequence (DNA): TGTGCCAGTAGTACCGGACAGGGGGTTTCCGAGCAGTACTTC. Residues: CASSTGQGVSEQYF. Variable domain in full (rest from reference TRBV19 and TRBJ2-7): DGGITQSPKYLFRKEGQNVTLSCEQNLNHDAMYWYRQDPGQGLRLIYYSQIVNDFQKGDIAEGYSVSREKKESFPLTVTSAQKNPTAFYLCASSTGQGVSEQYFGPGTRLTVT.

The chain combines TRBV3-1 (or the pseudogene TRBV3-2) with TRBJ2-1, with 7 bases matching TRBD1. The V gene's germline CDR1 is LGHDT and CDR2 YNNKEL (reference sequence). The CDR3 runs 17 residues. Trimming removed 1 base from V and 5 bases from J; junction bases left unmatched: 11. The CDR3 nucleotides read TGTGCCAGCAGCCAAGTCTATATAGGGACAGCGAACAATGAGCAGTTCTTC. Translation: CASSQVYIGTANNEQFF.

The rearrangement links TRBV18 to TRBJ1-3; D perhaps matches TRBD1 (6 bases). CDR1 KGHSH and CDR2 LQKENI come from the germline V gene. Trimming took 2 bases from V and 0 from J, leaving 23 bases between them. This CDR3 comprises 20 residues. This CDR3 is CASSPVLWGGKARSGNTIYF. CDR3 in DNA: TGTGCCAGCTCACCAGTACTTTGGGGGGGCAAGGCCCGCTCTGGAAACACCATATATTTT.

V is TRBV30 and J is TRBJ2-5; D unclear. Germline assignment: CDR1 GTSNPN and CDR2 SVGIG (reference sequence). The V and J ends lost 1 base and 2 bases respectively, with 8 bases between them. This CDR3 has 13 residues. This CDR3 is CAWSAGTQETQYF. The CDR3 region has the DNA TGTGCCTGGAGTGCAGGAACACAAGAGACCCAGTACTTC.

This clone has only one observation. This rearrangement joins TRBV24-1 to TRBJ2-1; no firm D call. Germline loops: CDR1 KGHDR, CDR2 SFDVKD. V shed 9 bases and J shed 5 bases, with 7 bases lying between them. This CDR3 has 11 amino acids. CDR3 protein: CATWQDNEQFF. In nucleotides, the CDR3 is TGTGCCACCTGGCAAGACAATGAGCAGTTCTTC.

This clone has only one observation. The chain employs TRBV5-1 and TRBJ1-3; the D is unclear. The CDR3 is 15 amino acids. The germline V gene encodes CDR1 SGHRS and CDR2 YFSETQ. V lost 4 bases, J lost 4 bases, and 15 bases lay in between. The CDR3 here is CASSPGSGSGNTIYF. The CDR3 DNA is TGCGCCAGCAGCCCCGGTTCGGGGTCCGGAAACACCATATATTTT.

V is TRBV14 and J is TRBJ2-3, with D perhaps matching TRBD2 (10 bases). The CDR3 loop spans 19 amino acids. Between the trimmed V and J ends, which lost 4 bases and 2 bases, there was a span of 25 bases. The germline CDR1 and CDR2 sequences are SGHDN and FVKESK. The CDR3 is CASSPGQGVAGGVTDTQYF. The DNA for the CDR3 is TGTGCCAGCAGCCCGGGACAGGGAGTAGCGGGAGGTGTCACAGATACGCAGTATTTT.

This clone was seen once. The same CDR3 also results from other DNA sequences found in this sample. The rearrangement uses TRBV24-1 and TRBJ1-5; TRBD1 might be the D (6 bases). From germline, CDR1 is KGHDR and CDR2 SFDVKD. V dropped 5 bases and J dropped 2 bases, with 12 bases sitting between them. The CDR3 extends over 15 amino acids. CDR3 loop: CATSGGGAGNQPQHF. As DNA, the CDR3 is TGTGCCACCAGTGGCGGGGGCGCAGGCAATCAGCCCCAGCATTTT.

This clone was picked up one time. The chain employs TRBV15 and TRBJ2-1; 8 bases are shared with TRBD2. Trimming cost V 1 base and J 10 bases; bases outside gene matches: 6. The CDR3 has 14 amino acids. Germline lookup yields CDR1 LNHNV and CDR2 YYDKDF (reference sequence). CDR3: CATSRVPKREEQFF. CDR3 nucleotide sequence: TGTGCCACCAGCAGAGTCCCGAAGCGGGAGGAGCAGTTCTTC.

The chain couples TRBV12-3 or TRBV12-4 to TRBJ2-1; D is undetermined. The V gene lost 3 bases and the J gene lost 6 bases, with 6 bases spanning the gap. The CDR3 sequence is 12 residues long. Here the CDR3 reads CASSFGRNEQFF. The CDR3 DNA follows: TGTGCCAGCAGTTTTGGGCGCAATGAGCAGTTCTTC.

The chain combines TRBV3-1 (or the pseudogene TRBV3-2) with TRBJ2-7; D may be TRBD2 (5 bases). Germline loops: CDR1 LGHDT, CDR2 YNNKEL (reference sequence). This CDR3 has 12 residues. V was shortened by 4 bases and J by 2 bases, with 6 bases between the two germline ends. The CDR3: CASSRLPYEQYF. Here the CDR3 DNA reads TGTGCCAGCAGCCGACTACCCTACGAGCAGTACTTC.

This clone was recorded only once. The rearrangement joins TRBV19 to TRBJ2-4, with a weak D call TRBD2 (5 bases). The CDR3 spans 13 residues. Germline loops: CDR1 LNHDA, CDR2 SQIVND (reference sequence). The V end lost 3 bases, the J end lost 8 bases, and 11 bases lay between the germline ends. DNA of the CDR3: TGTGCCAGTAGTATCGCGGAGGAGGACATTCAGTACTTC. Translation: CASSIAEEDIQYF.

This clone was seen only a few times. The V and J genes are TRBV2 and TRBJ1-5; D gene uncertain. Germline V gives CDR1 SNHLY, CDR2 FYNNEI. Trimming pared 6 bases from V and 4 bases from J, leaving 10 bases between. This CDR3 region has 13 residues. The CDR3 sequence: CASSDTENQPQHF. The CDR3 DNA reads as TGTGCCAGCAGCGATACAGAGAATCAGCCCCAGCATTTT.

The rearrangement links TRBV28 to TRBJ1-1, with D possibly being TRBD1 (6 bases). Germline lookup yields CDR1 MDHEN and CDR2 SYDVKM. Deletions cut 6 bases from V and 1 base from J, with 15 bases between. The CDR3 length is 15 residues. DNA for the CDR3: TGTGCCAGCAGGGGCCCGGGACACTCGAACACTGAAGCTTTCTTT. This codes for CASRGPGHSNTEAFF.

This clone has only one observation. The chain uses TRBV5-1 and TRBJ1-2, with D tentatively TRBD1 (6 bases). The CDR3 length is 14 residues. The germline V and J ends were trimmed by 4 bases and 4 bases, with 14 bases remaining between them. CDR1 is SGHRS and CDR2 is YFSETQ in the germline V gene. Written as DNA, the CDR3 is TGCGCCAGCAGCGGCAGGGAGGGGGTCTATGGCTACACCTTC. Translated: CASSGREGVYGYTF.

The chain recombines TRBV2 with TRBJ2-1; TRBD2 agrees at 8 bases. This CDR3 is 14 amino acids long. The J segment lost 5 bases and the V segment lost 6 bases, leaving 6 bases of the junction unmatched. Germline V gene data show CDR1 as SNHLY and CDR2 as FYNNEI. The CDR3 is CASRETSVDNEQFF. The CDR3 DNA reads TGTGCCAGCAGGGAGACTAGCGTAGACAATGAGCAGTTCTTC.

The table lists this clone with a count of one. The chain couples TRBV7-2 to TRBJ2-1; 7 nucleotides align to TRBD2. Germline lookup yields CDR1 SGHTA and CDR2 FQGNSA. The V and J ends lost 4 bases and 2 bases, in that order; junction bases with no gene match: 5. This CDR3 has 15 amino acids. CDR3: CASSYKAGPYNEQFF. CDR3 in DNA: TGTGCCAGCAGCTACAAAGCGGGACCCTACAATGAGCAGTTCTTC.

V is TRBV24-1 and J is TRBJ2-7; D gene ambiguous. The length of the CDR3 is 12 residues. The V gene lost 3 bases and the J gene lost 5 bases, with 7 bases spanning the gap. The V gene's germline CDR1 is KGHDR and CDR2 SFDVKD. In DNA, the CDR3 is TGTGCCACCAGTGATACAGCCCACGAGCAGTACTTC. Its translation: CATSDTAHEQYF.

This clone showed up just once. J is TRBJ1-2 and V is TRBV7-2; D call uncertain. The CDR3 totals 14 residues. Germline V gives CDR1 SGHTA, CDR2 FQGNSA. The V end lost 4 bases, the J end lost 8 bases, and 17 bases lay between the germline ends. The CDR3, as DNA: TGTGCCAGCAGCTCACAGCAGGATACTCTAGGCTACACCTTC. It encodes CASSSQQDTLGYTF.

Concerning this clone itself: Germline is not matched at one junction end, which may reflect a read error. The chain carries TRBV6-1 and TRBJ2-5, with D perhaps TRBD1 (5 bases). The CDR3 extends over 14 amino acids. In germline, CDR1 is MNHNS, CDR2 SASEGT. The DNA for the CDR3 is TGTGCCAGCAGTGAAGGGGGCCTGCAAGTGACCCAGTACTTC. This codes for CASSEGGLQVTQYF.

The genes are TRBV5-4 and TRBJ2-5; D might be TRBD2 (5 bases). This CDR3 is built from 18 residues. Trimming left V 0 bases short and J 2 bases short, with 20 bases between. CDR1 and CDR2 from the germline V gene are SGHNT and YYREEE (reference sequence). This CDR3 is CASSLDLLASGGQETQYF. As DNA, the CDR3 is TGTGCCAGCAGCTTGGATTTGTTGGCCTCAGGAGGTCAAGAGACCCAGTACTTC.

V gene TRBV29-1 combines with J gene TRBJ2-3; weak D call: TRBD2 (6 bases). In germline, CDR1 is SQVTM, CDR2 ANQGSEA. V gave up 6 bases and J gave up 0 bases, with 10 bases separating them. The CDR3 length is 13 residues. The CDR3 DNA sequence: TGCAGCGTCGGGAGTTGGAGCACAGATACGCAGTATTTT. Encoded protein: CSVGSWSTDTQYF.